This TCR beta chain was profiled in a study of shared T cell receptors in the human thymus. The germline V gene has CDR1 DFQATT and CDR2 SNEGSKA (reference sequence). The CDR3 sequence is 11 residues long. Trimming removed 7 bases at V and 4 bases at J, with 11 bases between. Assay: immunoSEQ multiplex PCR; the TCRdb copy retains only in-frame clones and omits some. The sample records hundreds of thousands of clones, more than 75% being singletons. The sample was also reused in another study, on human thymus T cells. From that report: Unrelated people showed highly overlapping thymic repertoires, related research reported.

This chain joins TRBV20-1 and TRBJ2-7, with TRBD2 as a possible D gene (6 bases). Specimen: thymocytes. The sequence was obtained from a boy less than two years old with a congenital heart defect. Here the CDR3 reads CSGRLVYEQYF. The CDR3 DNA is TGCAGTGGTCGACTAGTTTACGAGCAGTACTTC.